This TCR beta chain came from a study of spatial heterogeneity in lung cancer. General study results and limits: The study found that expanded intratumoral alpha and beta TCR counts tracked tumor mutation counts.

The time point is: sample taken at primary tumor resection. This clonotype came up a few times. Its cognate antigen is unknown. The size of this beta chain means little, since it is a stray read in a library made for alpha chains. Each CDR3 protein is one row after TCRdb ran MiXCR on the 5' RACE reads. The sample gives 13,000 or so distinct CDR3 sequences, 5.1% of which show up once; under 30% is in the top ten. From germline, CDR1 is KGHSH and CDR2 LQKENI. The CDR3 is 15 residues long. With V trimmed by 2 bases and J by 8 bases, 9 bases remained unmatched. The source was lung tumor tissue, collected at surgery. The chain joins TRBV18 to TRBJ1-5, with TRBD1 matching 7 bases. The TCR comes from a male donor with early-stage non-small cell lung cancer. In nucleotides, the CDR3 is TGTGCCAGCTCACCAGGACAGGCCTCAATCAAGCCCCAGCATTTT. Amino acid sequence: CASSPGQASIKPQHF.